A single sample is the source of the 4 T cell receptor beta chains below, sequenced in a study of PD-L1 blockade in urothelial cancer. Profiling relied on immunoSEQ multiplex PCR, and the TCRdb table lists in-frame clones only, not all of them. Of approximately 100,000 clones listed, 91% were seen once; the top ten hold 0.85% to 1%. The specimen comprised PBMCs, sampled around atezolizumab (anti-PD-L1) treatment. The receptors here all came from a woman aged 80 or older with urothelial cancer.

This clone was recorded only once. The chain has TRBV7-7 and TRBJ2-5; 7 nucleotides agree with TRBD1. The CDR3 runs 13 residues. V shed 5 bases and J 4 bases; nucleotides not matched to a gene: 4. The germline gives CDR1 SSHAT, CDR2 FNYEAQ (reference sequence). In DNA form, the CDR3 reads TGTGCCAGCAGCGACCGGACAGGAGAGACCCAGTACTTC. Protein: CASSDRTGETQYF.

V is TRBV20-1 and J is TRBJ2-7; weak D call: TRBD2 (5 bases). CDR1 DFQATT and CDR2 SNEGSKA come from the germline V gene (reference sequence). CDR3 length: 10 amino acids. The V gene lost 3 bases and the J gene lost 9 bases, with 9 bases spanning the gap. Written as DNA, the CDR3 is TGCAGTGCTAGGGAGGTAGGGCAGTACTTC. Its translation: CSAREVGQYF.

The CDR3 here is CASSSSGLATYNEQFF. The CDR3 DNA reads as TGCGCCAGCAGCTCGTCAGGACTAGCGACTTACAATGAGCAGTTCTTC. The chain employs TRBV5-1 and TRBJ2-1; the match to TRBD2 covers 9 bases. Germline lookup yields CDR1 SGHRS and CDR2 YFSETQ. The CDR3 length is 16 residues. Trimming removed 3 bases from V and 4 bases from J; junction bases left unmatched: 8.

This chain uses TRBV19 with TRBJ2-1, with D maybe TRBD2 (6 bases). CDR3 length equals 16 residues. V lost 7 bases and J lost 0, with 16 bases in between. Germline CDR1 reads LNHDA; CDR2 reads SQIVND (reference sequence). The CDR3 DNA is TGTGCCAGTAACTCTCCTAGCGCGAGCTCCTACAATGAGCAGTTCTTC. Translation gives CASNSPSASSYNEQFF.